This T cell receptor (beta chain) came from a study of human T cells and chemical hapten exposure. Study-wide context: Subjects had 2% DPC placed on about 2 cm by about 2 cm of upper inner arm skin for sensitization.

The germline V gene has CDR1 LGHNA and CDR2 YSLEER. The CDR3 has 16 residues. The J segment lost 3 bases and the V segment lost 3 bases, leaving 10 bases of the junction unmatched. Attachment of unique molecular identifiers to individual cDNA molecules was performed in the library. TCRdb independently ran MiXCR on the RACE reads; one entry per CDR3 protein. This table has some 49,000 distinct CDR3 sequences, 9.5% to 10% appearing once. Findings and caveats of the study: Patch test score showed a positive correlation with PT1 expanded TCR counts.

This sample's time point: pre-sensitization, week 0. Treatment described: therapeutic diphenylcyclopropenone sensitization with weekly scalp DPC. Blood, whole and unfractionated, served as the source for total RNA extraction. In its sample, this clonotype was seen a few times. What it binds is not known. The receptor was isolated from a woman aged 25 to 45 with alopecia areata. Some clones in this sample may be carry-over from other donors' samples. This sequence joins TRBV4-3 and TRBJ1-1, with 7 bases fitting TRBD1. Sequencing used whole blood, obtained in connection with sensitization to the hapten diphenylcyclopropenone (DPC). CDR3 sequence reads: CASSHRLDRADTEAFF. In nucleotides, the CDR3 is TGCGCCAGCAGCCATCGCCTCGACAGGGCGGACACTGAAGCTTTCTTT.